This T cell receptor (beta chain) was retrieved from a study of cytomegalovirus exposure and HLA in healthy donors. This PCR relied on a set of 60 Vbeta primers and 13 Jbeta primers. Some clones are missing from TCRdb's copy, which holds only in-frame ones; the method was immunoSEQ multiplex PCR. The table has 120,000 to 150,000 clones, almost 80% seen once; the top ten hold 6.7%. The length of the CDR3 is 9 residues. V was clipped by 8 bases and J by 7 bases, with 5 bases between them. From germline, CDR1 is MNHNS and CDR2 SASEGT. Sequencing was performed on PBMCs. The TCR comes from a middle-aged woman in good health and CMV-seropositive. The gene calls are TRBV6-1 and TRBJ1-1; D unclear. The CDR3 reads CASPNEAFF. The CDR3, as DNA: TGTGCCAGCCCAAATGAAGCTTTCTTT.